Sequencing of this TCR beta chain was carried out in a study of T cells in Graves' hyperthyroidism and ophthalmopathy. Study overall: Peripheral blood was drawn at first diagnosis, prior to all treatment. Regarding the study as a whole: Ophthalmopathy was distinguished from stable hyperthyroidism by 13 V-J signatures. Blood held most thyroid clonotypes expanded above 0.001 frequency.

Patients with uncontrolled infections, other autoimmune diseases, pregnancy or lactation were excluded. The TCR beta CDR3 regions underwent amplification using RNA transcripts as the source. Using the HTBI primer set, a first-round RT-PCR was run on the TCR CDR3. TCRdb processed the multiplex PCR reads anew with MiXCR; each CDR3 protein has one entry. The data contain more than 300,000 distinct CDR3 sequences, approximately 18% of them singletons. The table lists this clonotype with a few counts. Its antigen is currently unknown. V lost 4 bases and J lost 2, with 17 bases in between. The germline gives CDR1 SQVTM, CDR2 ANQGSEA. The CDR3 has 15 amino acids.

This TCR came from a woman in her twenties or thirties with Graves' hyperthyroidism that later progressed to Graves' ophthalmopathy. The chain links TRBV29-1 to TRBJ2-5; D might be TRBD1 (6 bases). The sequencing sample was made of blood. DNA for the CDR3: TGCAGCGTTGCTGGGACATCGATCGAACAAGAGACCCAGTACTTC. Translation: CSVAGTSIEQETQYF.